A selection of T cell receptor beta chains follows, all from one sample in a study of blood T cells in healthy people across ages. TCRdb used MiXCR to reprocess the 5' RACE reads, holding one entry per CDR3 protein. The table has hundreds of thousands of distinct CDR3 sequences, 55% to 70% seen once. Sequences were obtained from blood. The receptors shown here come from a man aged 25-45 years in good health. CDR3s include the opening cysteine and the closing phenylalanine or tryptophan. D genes are given only for firm matches. Part of the rows lack a size; the others show once, few, many or a class for expanded clones.

TGTGCCAGCAGCCTTCTAAGCGGGAGTAGAATGGGTGAGCAGTTCTTC,CASSLLSGSRMGEQFF,few,TRBJ2-1,TRBD2,TRBV7-2
TGTGCCAGCAGCTTAACCAATATCGAGACCCAGTACTTC,CASSLTNIETQYF,NA,TRBJ2-5,NA,TRBV7-2
TGTGCCAGCAGCCTGCAACCCGTTCAGCCCCAGCATTTT,CASSLQPVQPQHF,few,TRBJ1-5,NA,TRBV5-8
TGTGCCTGGACAGGGGGCTACGAGCAGTACTTC,CAWTGGYEQYF,NA,TRBJ2-7,TRBD1,TRBV30
TGTGCCAGCAGCCCCTACAGGTGGGCGTTGAACACTGAAGCTTTCTTT,CASSPYRWALNTEAFF,NA,TRBJ1-1,NA,TRBV7-9
TGTGCTAGGGCAGATACGCAGTATTTT,CARADTQYF,few,TRBJ2-3,NA,TRBV6-5
TGTGCCAGCACCAGAATTGCGGACAGGAAGCTGAACAATGAGCAGTTCTTC,CASTRIADRKLNNEQFF,few,TRBJ2-1,TRBD1,TRBV6-6
TGTGCCAGCAGGAATGGGGACAGGGAGGCTTTCTTT,CASRNGDREAFF,once,TRBJ1-1,TRBD1,TRBV6-1
TGTGCCAGCAGCCAAGAGGCCCTGGGCACAAGAAGGGAGACCCAGTTCTTC,CASSQEALGTRRETQFF,NA,TRBJ2-1,NA,TRBV4-2
TGCAGCGTGGAGGGGGGCGCGGATAATGAGCAGTTCTTC,CSVEGGADNEQFF,NA,TRBJ2-1,NA,TRBV29-1
TGTGCCAGCAGCGCCCAGACTAGCGGACAAGAGACCCAGTACTTC,CASSAQTSGQETQYF,once,TRBJ2-5,TRBD2,TRBV2
TGTGCCAGCAGTCGGACAGCCCTCCGATGCGAGCAGTACTTC,CASSRTALRCEQYF,NA,TRBJ2-7,NA,TRBV2
TGTGCCAGCAGTTTATCAGGGTTCTCGGACACTGAAGCTTTCTTT,CASSLSGFSDTEAFF,NA,TRBJ1-1,NA,TRBV28
TGTGCCAGCAGACAGACAGGGGTGAAGCGCAATCAGCCCCAGCATTTT,CASRQTGVKRNQPQHF,NA,TRBJ1-5,TRBD1,TRBV6-1
TGTGCCAGCAGCTTAGCGCTGAGGGAAAGGGCCGGGGAGCAGTACTTC,CASSLALRERAGEQYF,NA,TRBJ2-7,NA,TRBV7-2
TGTGCCAGCAGCTCCCCTATAATAAATGAGCAGTTCTTC,CASSSPIINEQFF,few,TRBJ2-1,NA,TRBV7-9
TGCAGTGCTTCGACAGGGAAAGAGACCCAGTACTTC,CSASTGKETQYF,NA,TRBJ2-5,TRBD1,TRBV20-1
TGTGCCAGCAGCCCGGGACAGAGGCATCAGCCCCAGCATTTT,CASSPGQRHQPQHF,once,TRBJ1-5,TRBD1,TRBV7-2
TGTGCCACAAGCGGGGGGACAGATACGCAGTATTTT,CATSGGTDTQYF,NA,TRBJ2-3,TRBD2,TRBV24-1
TGTGCCACCAGCAATGTGAAGTCTACCTACGAGCAGTACTTC,CATSNVKSTYEQYF,NA,TRBJ2-7,NA,TRBV15
TGTGCCTGGAGTGCGGTCAGCTACGAGCAGTACTTC,CAWSAVSYEQYF,NA,TRBJ2-7,NA,TRBV30
TGTGCCAGCAGCGCAGACAGGGACCCCTACAATGAGCAGTTCTTC,CASSADRDPYNEQFF,few,TRBJ2-1,TRBD1,TRBV4-2
TGTGCCAGCAGTGAACATCCGGACGGCGAAGCTTTCTTT,CASSEHPDGEAFF,NA,TRBJ1-1,NA,TRBV25-1
TGTGCCAGCAGTTTGGACAGTCGAGGGAATGAGCAGTTCTTC,CASSLDSRGNEQFF,few,TRBJ2-1,NA,TRBV27
TGCGCCAGCAGCCAAGACGAGGGAGGACCGCTAGCGGGGAACAAAAACATTCAGTACTTC,CASSQDEGGPLAGNKNIQYF,NA,TRBJ2-4,TRBD2,TRBV4-1
TGTGCCAGCAGCTCACAGGGGGTGACCCAGTACTTC,CASSSQGVTQYF,few,TRBJ2-5,TRBD1,TRBV28
TGCAGTGCTAGAGATTTCTCACTACCCTACGAGCAGTACTTC,CSARDFSLPYEQYF,NA,TRBJ2-7,NA,TRBV20-1
TGTGCCAGCAGCTTACCCCATATTGACAGGGATCTAGCCAAAAACATTGAGTACTTC,CASSLPHIDRDLAKNIEYF,NA,TRBJ2-4,TRBD1,TRBV12-3/TRBV12-4
TGCAGTGCTATGGGAGGGATCTCCTACGAGCAGTACTTC,CSAMGGISYEQYF,NA,TRBJ2-7,TRBD2,TRBV20-1
TGTGCCAGCAGCTTTGCCGGGACTAGCGGGAGAGAGACCCAGTACTTC,CASSFAGTSGRETQYF,NA,TRBJ2-5,TRBD2,TRBV7-2
TGTGCCAGCAGCTCCCGGTGGATCCGGGGGGGAGGAAATCAGGAGACCCAGTACTTC,CASSSRWIRGGGNQETQYF,NA,TRBJ2-5,TRBD2,TRBV11-2
TGTGTCAGCAGCACCCTTCTGCAGGATGGCTACACCTTC,CVSSTLLQDGYTF,NA,TRBJ1-2,NA,TRBV7-8
TGTGCCAGCAACCCCTACGAGCAGTACTTC,CASNPYEQYF,NA,TRBJ2-7,NA,TRBV21-1
TGCAGTGCTAGAGAACATACTAGCGGGGGCAATGAGCAGTTCTTC,CSAREHTSGGNEQFF,NA,TRBJ2-1,TRBD2,TRBV20-1
TGTGCCAGCAGCTTCTGGTTCTCTGGGGCCAACGTCCTGACTTTC,CASSFWFSGANVLTF,NA,TRBJ2-6,NA,TRBV7-8
TGTGCCAGCAGCCAGGAAGGGACTCCCACTCAAACAGATACGCAGTATTTT,CASSQEGTPTQTDTQYF,few,TRBJ2-3,NA,TRBV4-2
TGTGCCAGCAGAGCCGGGTCCTCCAACACTGAAGCTTTCTTT,CASRAGSSNTEAFF,NA,TRBJ1-1,NA,TRBV2
TGTGCCAGCAGCCCTATCGGAGGTGAAGCTTTCTTT,CASSPIGGEAFF,NA,TRBJ1-1,NA,TRBV7-6